One and the same sample provided the 15 T cell receptor beta chains below, sequenced in a study of beta chain features in type 1 diabetes. Since all of the isolated RNA was reverse transcribed, expressed TCRB transcripts were what got sequenced. The table came from immunoSEQ multiplex PCR; TCRdb's copy has only in-frame clones and leaves some out. Among 680,000 or so clones, roughly a sixth were seen once, and the ten largest hold about 0.087%. Sample: naive CD4+ T cells from blood. The receptors originated from a man aged 18 to 30 in good health.

The genes are TRBV28 and TRBJ2-2; a weak D match, TRBD1 (5 bases). Deletions cut 5 bases from V and 1 base from J, with 11 bases between. This CDR3 is built from 15 residues. Germline CDR1 reads MDHEN; CDR2 reads SYDVKM. In nucleotides, the CDR3 is TGTGCCAGCAGTCCTGTGGGGCGGAACACCGGGGAGCTGTTTTTT. It is translated as CASSPVGRNTGELFF.

The V and J genes are TRBV9 and TRBJ2-1; TRBD1 is a possible D gene (6 bases). Germline V gives CDR1 SGDLS, CDR2 YYNGEE. This CDR3 is built from 15 residues. V dropped 4 bases and J dropped 1 base, with 12 bases sitting between them. CDR3 bases: TGTGCCAGCAGCATTAGCAGGGGTTCCTACAATGAGCAGTTCTTC. Protein product: CASSISRGSYNEQFF.

Only a few counts were recorded for this clone. The CDR3 here is CASSVSPRGMESSYNEQFF. In DNA, the CDR3 is TGTGCCAGCAGCGTATCCCCCCGGGGTATGGAGAGCTCCTACAATGAGCAGTTCTTC. This chain joins TRBV9 and TRBJ2-1, with D maybe TRBD2 (5 bases). CDR1 and CDR2 from the germline V gene are SGDLS and YYNGEE. This CDR3 contains 19 residues. V lost 1 base, J lost 0 bases, and 20 bases lay in between. Based on the CDR3 plus reference TRBV9 and TRBJ2-1, the full variable domain is DSGVTQTPKHLITATGQRVTLRCSPRSGDLSVYWYQQSLDQGLQFLIQYYNGEERAKGNILERFSAQQFPDLHSELNLSSLELGDSALYFCASSVSPRGMESSYNEQFFGPGTRLTVL.

V and J are TRBV27 and TRBJ1-2; possible D gene TRBD1, 6 bases. Germline V gene data show CDR1 as MNHEY and CDR2 as SMNVEV (reference sequence). Trimming cost V 6 bases and J 7 bases, with 12 bases left between them. The CDR3 is 12 residues long. CDR3 nucleotides: TGTGCCAGCAGCCGACAGGCGGGTGGCTACACCTTC. This gives the protein CASSRQAGGYTF.

This chain uses TRBV6-4 with TRBJ2-1; D unresolved. From germline, CDR1 is MRHNA and CDR2 SNTAGT. This CDR3 comprises 12 residues. Trimming removed 0 bases from V and 14 bases from J, with 11 bases in between. CDR3 sequence: CASSDSPEVKFF. CDR3 in DNA: TGTGCCAGCAGTGACTCGCCAGAGGTCAAGTTCTTC.

The V call is TRBV9, the J call TRBJ1-1, with 10 bases that match TRBD1. The CDR3 length is 15 residues. J lost 1 base, V lost 4 bases, and 4 bases had no gene match. Germline V gene data show CDR1 as SGDLS and CDR2 as YYNGEE. In nucleotides, the CDR3 is TGTGCCAGCAGCCAAGACAGGGGGCCGAACACTGAAGCTTTCTTT. Translated, it gives CASSQDRGPNTEAFF.

This clone was counted between two and nine times. Other nucleotide sequences from this sample produce the same CDR3. This chain links TRBV7-2 with TRBJ2-3, with TRBD1 identical over 7 bases. The germline gives CDR1 SGHTA, CDR2 FQGNSA. The V gene end was trimmed by 4 bases and the J gene end by 4 bases; junction bases not matched to a gene: 5. CDR3 length: 14 amino acids. DNA for the CDR3: TGTGCCAGCAGCTCGACAGGGCGCGCAGATACGCAGTATTTT. This sequence encodes CASSSTGRADTQYF.

This clone was picked up a small number of times. The V call is TRBV9, the J call TRBJ2-7; D is perhaps TRBD2 (6 bases). V lost 3 bases and J lost 4, with 14 bases in between. The CDR3 totals 14 residues. CDR1 and CDR2 (germline): SGDLS, YYNGEE. This chain's CDR3 is CASSATGSGYEQYF. CDR3 DNA: TGTGCCAGCAGCGCCACCGGGAGCGGTTACGAGCAGTACTTC. The variable domain in full, with the rest retrieved from reference TRBV9 and TRBJ2-7, is DSGVTQTPKHLITATGQRVTLRCSPRSGDLSVYWYQQSLDQGLQFLIQYYNGEERAKGNILERFSAQQFPDLHSELNLSSLELGDSALYFCASSATGSGYEQYFGPGTRLTVT.

This chain uses TRBV14 with TRBJ2-7; tentatively, D is TRBD1 (5 bases). Between the trimmed V and J ends, which lost 4 bases and 4 bases, there was a span of 8 bases. CDR1 is SGHDN, CDR2 FVKESK, per germline. The CDR3 has 12 amino acids. The CDR3 spells CASSLDSYEQYF. CDR3 coding DNA: TGTGCCAGCAGCCTAGACAGTTACGAGCAGTACTTC. The full variable domain, its missing parts supplied by reference TRBV14 and TRBJ2-7, is EAGVTQFPSHSVIEKGQTVTLRCDPISGHDNLYWYRRVMGKEIKFLLHFVKESKQDESGMPNNRFLAERTGGTYSTLKVQPAELEDSGVYFCASSLDSYEQYFGPGTRLTVT.

This clone was detected only a few times. The J gene is TRBJ1-1, the V gene TRBV18; D gene uncertain. The CDR3 runs 14 residues. The V gene lost 6 bases and the J gene lost 0 bases, with 11 bases spanning the gap. The germline CDR1 and CDR2 sequences are KGHSH and LQKENI. The CDR3 protein is CASSTGSLNTEAFF. The DNA of the CDR3 is TGTGCCAGCTCCACCGGCTCCTTGAACACTGAAGCTTTCTTT.

The genes are TRBV28 and TRBJ2-7; the D call may be TRBD1 or TRBD2 (7 bases each). CDR3 length: 13 residues. In germline, CDR1 is MDHEN, CDR2 SYDVKM. Trimming cost V 7 bases and J 1 base, with 11 bases left between them. CDR3 nucleotide sequence: TGTGCCAGCAACAGGGGAGGGTCCTACGAGCAGTACTTC. It is translated as CASNRGGSYEQYF.

The chain couples TRBV10-3 to TRBJ1-1, with 7 nucleotides matching TRBD1. The CDR3 has 15 residues. V trimming: 0 bases; J trimming: 5 bases; junction bases outside the gene matches: 6. Looked up from germline, CDR1 is ENHRY and CDR2 is SYGVKD. Here the CDR3 DNA reads TGTGCCATCAGTGAGTCGCGGCAGGGGGGAACTGAAGCTTTCTTT. It specifies CAISESRQGGTEAFF.

The chain couples TRBV7-9 to TRBJ1-1; no firm D call. The CDR3 totals 16 residues. CDR1 and CDR2 from the germline V gene are SEHNR and FQNEAQ (reference sequence). The V gene lost 0 bases and the J gene lost 5 bases, with 16 bases spanning the gap. CDR3 residues: CASSLARWGLGTEAFF. CDR3 nucleotide sequence: TGTGCCAGCAGCTTAGCGCGATGGGGTTTGGGGACTGAAGCTTTCTTT.

There are a few counts of this clone. The V call is TRBV19, the J call TRBJ2-7; TRBD1 aligns across 9 bases. The CDR3 covers 15 residues. V shed 5 bases and J 2 bases; nucleotides not matched to a gene: 7. The germline V gene encodes CDR1 LNHDA and CDR2 SQIVND (reference sequence). Here the CDR3 DNA reads TGTGCCAGTAGTTCTCGAGGACAGGGGCCCTACGAGCAGTACTTC. It is translated as CASSSRGQGPYEQYF.

The chain joins TRBV4-3 to TRBJ1-5; 7 bases line up with TRBD1. The ends lost 0 bases at V and 7 bases at J; junction bases unmatched: 3. The CDR3 is 14 residues long. Germline assignment: CDR1 LGHNA and CDR2 YSLEER. The CDR3 sequence is CASSQETGLQPQHF. CDR3 DNA sequence: TGCGCCAGCAGCCAAGAGACAGGGTTGCAGCCCCAGCATTTT.